What follows are 4 T cell receptor beta chains derived from one specimen sequenced in a study of regulatory T cells in long-lasting Graves disease. Researchers made TCR beta libraries by using iRepertoire HTBI primers and running Arm-PCR on CDR3 regions. Using its own MiXCR run on the multiplex PCR reads, TCRdb lists one record per CDR3 protein. The sample has some 250,000 distinct CDR3 sequences; 20% are singletons. Time point specified: newly diagnosed GD, antithyroid drugs for less than 3 months. Extracted RNA from PBMCs served as the source of the TCR library. The source was peripheral blood mononuclear cells (PBMCs), collected at new diagnosis, from a patient treated with antithyroid drugs. These receptors all come from a female donor with Graves disease.

This clonotype appeared many times. The rearrangement joins TRBV7-2 to TRBJ1-4, with D perhaps TRBD1 (5 bases). Trimming took off 5 bases at V and 2 bases at J, with 12 bases between the two ends. CDR1 is SGHTA and CDR2 is FQGNSA in the germline V gene. This CDR3 is 15 amino acids long. The CDR3 is CASSRDSATNEKLFF. CDR3 bases: TGTGCCAGCAGCAGAGACAGCGCCACTAATGAAAAACTGTTTTTT.

This clonotype has just a few counts. A much more abundant neighbour one base away suggests this may be a read error. V gene TRBV7-2 combines with J gene TRBJ2-5; tentatively, D is TRBD2 (6 bases). The CDR3 totals 14 residues. Germline loops: CDR1 SGHTA, CDR2 FQGNSA. The CDR3: CASSAGGLQETPYF. CDR3 DNA sequence: TGTGCCAGCAGCGCCGGGGGTCTCCAAGAGACCCCGTACTTC.

This clonotype was observed a few times. The chain combines TRBV19 with TRBJ2-7, with no clear D. CDR3 length: 14 residues. Trimming removed 10 bases from V and 4 bases from J, with 20 bases in between. CDR1 is LNHDA and CDR2 is SQIVND in the germline V gene (reference sequence). DNA for the CDR3: TGTGCCACACTACTACAGTTTTGGGGTTACGAGCAGTACTTC. Protein sequence: CATLLQFWGYEQYF.

This clonotype was observed many times. This chain joins TRBV7-9 and TRBJ2-3; 8 nucleotides match TRBD2. With 3 bases clipped from V and 4 bases from J, the junction kept 3 bases outside the gene matches. The CDR3 length is 14 residues. In germline, CDR1 is SEHNR, CDR2 FQNEAQ (reference sequence). CDR3 in amino acids: CASSFPGLADTQYF. The CDR3 DNA reads TGTGCCAGCAGCTTCCCGGGACTAGCAGATACGCAGTATTTT.